This T cell receptor beta chain originates from a study of cytomegalovirus exposure and HLA in healthy donors. Study-level results: Across all donors, roughly uniform sequencing depth was an assumption of the presence/absence analyses. In a later analysis, a missense DCLRE1C variant was linked to TCR beta V- and J-gene trimming. An analysis done earlier found most TCR beta V segments productive about 87% or about 30% of the time.

A remark on this clone: The antigen remains undetermined.

PCR involved 60 Vbeta and 13 Jbeta primers. Produced via immunoSEQ multiplex PCR; TCRdb's table is partial and in-frame only. Of about 170,000 clones in the sample, less than 85% are singletons; the top ten hold approximately 1.5%. Trimming took 5 bases from V and 2 from J; bases not matched to a gene: 1. Germline lookup yields CDR1 SGHRS and CDR2 YFSETQ. The CDR3 length is 14 residues. The sequenced sample was PBMCs. The clonotype comes from a male donor in good health and CMV-seronegative. The chain joins TRBV5-1 to TRBJ2-7, with 13 bases that match TRBD2. This chain's CDR3 is CASRLAGGPYEQYF. In DNA, the CDR3 is TGCGCCAGCAGACTAGCGGGGGGGCCCTACGAGCAGTACTTC.